These T cell receptor beta chains were read from a single sample in a study. MiXCR, applied by TCRdb to the 5' RACE reads, yields one record per CDR3 protein. The data show about 47,000 distinct CDR3 sequences, around 26% seen once. Sequences were obtained from naive CD4+ T cells sorted from blood. These receptors were obtained from a female donor with breast cancer. Both conserved end residues are part of each CDR3. Each record gives: D gene, V gene, J gene, CDR3 length, clone size, CDR3 DNA, CDR3 protein. The D gene is left open where the match is weak. The size of a clone is reported for some rows only, either as once, few or many, or as a class for expanded clones.

d_gene: NA; v_gene: TRBV5-1; j_gene: TRBJ2-1; len: 15; abundance: few; CDR3nt: TGCGCCAGCAGCTTGGGACGATTAACCTACAATGAGCAGTTCTTC; CDR3aa: CASSLGRLTYNEQFF
d_gene: TRBD1; v_gene: TRBV10-1; j_gene: TRBJ2-1; len: 16; abundance: NA; CDR3nt: TGCGCCAGCAGTCATCGAGGGACAGGGGCTTACAATGAGCAGTTCTTC; CDR3aa: CASSHRGTGAYNEQFF
d_gene: NA; v_gene: TRBV5-6; j_gene: TRBJ2-2; len: 15; abundance: few; CDR3nt: TGTGCCAGCAGCCGAGGGGGGTTTGGCACCGGGGAGCTGTTTTTT; CDR3aa: CASSRGGFGTGELFF
d_gene: NA; v_gene: TRBV12-3/TRBV12-4; j_gene: TRBJ1-5; len: 14; abundance: NA; CDR3nt: TGTGCCAGCAGTTTATGGCAGAACAATCAGCCCCAGCATTTT; CDR3aa: CASSLWQNNQPQHF
d_gene: NA; v_gene: TRBV28; j_gene: TRBJ2-5; len: 14; abundance: NA; CDR3nt: TGTGCCAGTTCGACAGGGGAGGGGGCAGAGACCCAGTACTTC; CDR3aa: CASSTGEGAETQYF
d_gene: NA; v_gene: TRBV20-1; j_gene: TRBJ1-1; len: 13; abundance: many; CDR3nt: TGCAGTGCTAGAGGTTTTCTAGCCACTGAAGCTTTCTTT; CDR3aa: CSARGFLATEAFF
d_gene: TRBD1; v_gene: TRBV30; j_gene: TRBJ2-3; len: 15; abundance: few; CDR3nt: TGTGCCTGGAGTACCGGGACAGCCAACACAGATACGCAGTATTTT; CDR3aa: CAWSTGTANTDTQYF
d_gene: TRBD2; v_gene: TRBV12-3/TRBV12-4; j_gene: TRBJ2-5; len: 15; abundance: NA; CDR3nt: TGTGCCAGCAGCCCAGGACTAGCGGGAGTAGAGACCCAGTACTTC; CDR3aa: CASSPGLAGVETQYF
d_gene: NA; v_gene: TRBV7-2; j_gene: TRBJ2-7; len: 12; abundance: few; CDR3nt: TGTGCCAGCCGGGCCAGCTCCTACGAGCAGTACTTC; CDR3aa: CASRASSYEQYF
d_gene: TRBD1; v_gene: TRBV4-1; j_gene: TRBJ1-2; len: 17; abundance: NA; CDR3nt: TGCGCCAGCAGCCACCTTTTCGGACAGGGTAAGAAGGATGGCTACACCTTC; CDR3aa: CASSHLFGQGKKDGYTF
d_gene: NA; v_gene: TRBV4-2; j_gene: TRBJ2-1; len: 12; abundance: medium-sized; CDR3nt: TGTGCCAGCAGCCAAGATATAAACGTTCCGTTCTTC; CDR3aa: CASSQDINVPFF
d_gene: NA; v_gene: TRBV15; j_gene: TRBJ1-2; len: 14; abundance: NA; CDR3nt: TGTGCCTCCCGGGGTGGGACATCTAACTATGGCTACACCTTC; CDR3aa: CASRGGTSNYGYTF
d_gene: TRBD2; v_gene: TRBV7-3; j_gene: TRBJ2-2; len: 16; abundance: NA; CDR3nt: TGTGCCAGCAGCTTCCGCGGGGGGGCGAACACCGGGGAGCTGTTTTTT; CDR3aa: CASSFRGGANTGELFF
d_gene: TRBD1; v_gene: TRBV5-1; j_gene: TRBJ2-6; len: 18; abundance: few; CDR3nt: TGCGCCAGCAGCTTCACCGGGACAGGGGGCGCCGGGGCCAACGTCCTGACTTTC; CDR3aa: CASSFTGTGGAGANVLTF